The clone carrying this T cell receptor (beta chain) appeared a few times. Its matching antigen is unknown. The germline V gene encodes CDR1 SGHRS and CDR2 YFSETQ. This CDR3 spans 17 amino acids. V dropped 4 bases and J dropped 0 bases, with 20 bases sitting between them. This sample was included in a study of cytomegalovirus exposure and HLA in healthy donors. Use of 60 Vbeta and 13 Jbeta primers characterized the PCR. Using immunoSEQ multiplex PCR, the repertoire was profiled, and TCRdb retains in-frame clones only, with some absent. The sample carries 90,000 to 120,000 clones, around three quarters recorded once. Study conclusions and caveats: The authors excluded some V segments, including TRBV6-2 and TRBV6-3, as indistinguishable. TCR beta V- and J-gene trimming was later associated with a missense DCLRE1C variant.

The gene calls are TRBV5-1 and TRBJ2-7, with a weak D call TRBD2 (5 bases). The sample comprised PBMCs. The TCR comes from a female donor in good health and CMV-seropositive. CDR3 region: CASSPRTGSESSYEQYF. In DNA form, the CDR3 reads TGCGCCAGCAGCCCCCGGACGGGGTCGGAGAGCTCCTACGAGCAGTACTTC.